Following are 8 T cell receptor beta chains from one sample sequenced in a study of CD8 T cells in Susac syndrome. A quantity of about 0.5 to 1 ug RNA underwent reverse transcription using random hexamers. TCRdb reprocessed the immunoSEQ multiplex PCR reads via MiXCR and lists one record per CDR3 protein. The sample lists 150,000 to 190,000 distinct CDR3 sequences, roughly 95% occurring once. Sequencing input: CD4+ T cells from PBMCs. These receptors were taken from a human donor with Susac syndrome.

The J gene is TRBJ1-6, the V gene TRBV7-3; no clear D gene. The CDR3 totals 12 residues. Per the germline V gene, CDR1 is SGHTA and CDR2 is FQGTGA. V was trimmed by 6 bases and J by 9 bases, leaving 9 bases between them. The CDR3 here is CASSKVGSPLHF. In DNA form, the CDR3 reads TGTGCCAGCAGTAAGGTCGGTTCACCCCTCCACTTT.

There are a few counts of this clonotype. The gene calls are TRBV12-3 or TRBV12-4 and TRBJ1-1, with a possible D match to TRBD1 (6 bases). The length of the CDR3 is 13 residues. With 5 bases removed from V and 3 bases from J, the gap between germline ends came to 10 bases. The chain's CDR3 is CASSQGRDTEAFF. The DNA of the CDR3 is TGTGCCAGCAGTCAGGGGAGGGACACTGAAGCTTTCTTT.

The chain recombines TRBV4-1 with TRBJ1-2; D is perhaps TRBD1 (5 bases). V lost 0 bases and J 8 bases, leaving 13 bases between the germline ends. CDR3 length: 14 residues. Germline CDR1 reads MGHRA; CDR2 reads YSYEKL. CDR3 protein: CASSQEGVPVGYTF. CDR3 bases: TGCGCCAGCAGCCAAGAGGGGGTACCTGTGGGCTACACCTTC.

The rearrangement joins TRBV20-1 to TRBJ2-1, with 8 bases that match TRBD2. The CDR3 covers 17 residues. Germline-derived CDR1 and CDR2 are DFQATT and SNEGSKA (reference sequence). V lost 5 bases, J lost 4 bases, and 16 bases stayed unmatched. The CDR3 loop is CSADVRSGGRGYNEQFF. In DNA form, the CDR3 reads TGCAGTGCTGACGTCAGGAGCGGGGGCCGGGGTTACAATGAGCAGTTCTTC.

In this sample, this clonotype turned up once. V usage is TRBV5-4 and J usage is TRBJ1-4; no clear D. The CDR3 is 12 residues long. The V gene's germline CDR1 is SGHNT and CDR2 YYREEE (reference sequence). Deletions cut 2 bases from V and 5 bases from J, with 4 bases between. CDR3 residues: CASSLQNEKLFF. The CDR3 DNA follows: TGTGCCAGCAGCTTACAGAATGAAAAACTGTTTTTT.

The chain is built from TRBV12-3 or TRBV12-4 and TRBJ2-7, with D uncertain. The CDR3 runs to 13 residues. Deletions cut 4 bases from V and 6 bases from J, with 13 bases between. The CDR3 nucleotides read TGTGCCAGCAGTTCTACCCTGGGGTCCGAGCAGTACTTC. This gives the protein CASSSTLGSEQYF.

The chain has TRBV2 and TRBJ2-3; D unclear. The germline V gene has CDR1 SNHLY and CDR2 FYNNEI. Trimming left V 5 bases short and J 7 bases short, with 13 bases between. This CDR3 has 13 residues. CDR3 loop: CASSPRTQNTQYF. The CDR3, as DNA: TGTGCCAGCAGTCCCAGGACCCAGAATACGCAGTATTTT.

The chain couples TRBV20-1 to TRBJ1-1; weak D call: TRBD1 (5 bases). The germline CDR1 and CDR2 sequences are DFQATT and SNEGSKA (reference sequence). V lost 6 bases, J lost 1 base, and 12 bases lay in between. The CDR3 has 13 amino acids. CDR3 coding DNA: TGCAGTGCACCGGGACTTCCGAACACTGAAGCTTTCTTT. It specifies CSAPGLPNTEAFF.